This T cell receptor beta chain was sequenced in a study of shared clonotypes between healthy human individuals. Adults of Caucasian background living in Nashville, Tennessee made up all donors. This CDR3 comprises 13 residues. Germline lookup yields CDR1 SGHTA and CDR2 FQGNSA. Trimming at V came to 6 bases and at J to 6 bases, leaving 8 bases not matched to a gene. Sequenced by immunoSEQ multiplex PCR; TCRdb stores in-frame clones only, minus some. The repertoire holds hundreds of thousands of clones, with around three quarters as singletons. This chain links TRBV7-2 with TRBJ2-7; 7 bases map to TRBD1. The sequenced sample was PBMCs. This receptor was identified in a middle-aged woman in good health. Some clones in this sample may be carry-over from other donors' samples. This chain's CDR3 is CASRNRGISEQYF. DNA of the CDR3: TGTGCCAGCAGGAACAGGGGTATCTCCGAGCAGTACTTC.